The rows below give T cell receptor beta chains drawn from one sample of a study of shared clonotypes between healthy human individuals. The protocol was immunoSEQ multiplex PCR, while the TCRdb copy is restricted to in-frame clones and leaves out a portion. This table holds more than 2 million clones, about 95% found once. The sample consisted of naive CD8+ T cells sorted from blood. The receptors were sampled from a man aged 18-30 years in good health. Each CDR3 is given with its conserved first and last residue. D genes are given only for firm matches. Clone size is given for some rows only: seen once, a few or many times, or a class if the clone is expanded.

j_gene,v_gene,len,d_gene,abundance,CDR3aa,CDR3nt
TRBJ1-1,TRBV10-3,11,.,once,CAIIRGSEAFF,TGTGCCATCATAAGGGGGTCTGAAGCTTTCTTT
TRBJ2-1,TRBV6-6,14,TRBD2,.,CASNYAGGQNEQFF,TGTGCCAGCAATTACGCGGGAGGGCAGAATGAGCAGTTCTTC
TRBJ1-2,TRBV27,14,TRBD1,.,CASLPGQGVYGYTF,TGTGCCAGTCTTCCCGGACAGGGGGTATATGGCTACACCTTC
TRBJ1-1,TRBV19,12,.,.,CASSPTNTEAFF,TGTGCCAGTAGCCCCACGAACACTGAAGCTTTCTTT
TRBJ1-4,TRBV30,14,TRBD1,.,CAWRKRTGGEKLFF,TGTGCCTGGAGGAAGCGGACAGGTGGGGAAAAACTGTTTTTT
TRBJ2-7,TRBV5-5,14,.,.,CASSWGQRANEQYF,TGTGCCAGCAGCTGGGGACAGCGGGCCAACGAGCAGTACTTC
TRBJ1-6,TRBV6-5,14,.,once,CASSLDGGIQPLHF,TGTGCCAGCAGCTTGGACGGGGGAATTCAACCCCTCCACTTT
TRBJ1-4,TRBV6-1,14,.,once,CASSERAGSEKLFF,TGTGCCAGCAGTGAAAGGGCAGGGAGCGAAAAACTGTTTTTT
TRBJ2-7,TRBV7-9,15,TRBD1,once,CASSDTGTGPHEQYF,TGTGCCAGCAGCGACACCGGGACAGGGCCCCACGAGCAGTACTTC
TRBJ2-7,TRBV9,15,.,.,CASSVGGESEYEQYF,TGTGCCAGCAGCGTAGGGGGTGAATCTGAGTACGAGCAGTACTTC
TRBJ2-3,TRBV28,18,.,.,CASSRLGSAAGHTDTQYF,TGTGCCAGCAGCCGTCTGGGGTCGGCTGCGGGCCACACAGATACGCAGTATTTT
TRBJ2-1,TRBV7-9,14,TRBD1,once,CASSPGTGDYEQFF,TGTGCCAGCAGTCCCGGGACAGGGGACTATGAGCAGTTCTTC
TRBJ1-1,TRBV4-3,14,.,.,CASSQVEGITEAFF,TGCGCCAGCAGCCAAGTTGAGGGAATCACTGAAGCTTTCTTT
TRBJ2-7,TRBV6-1,17,.,.,CASSDAIGTELGYEQYF,TGTGCCAGCAGTGACGCAATCGGGACCGAACTGGGTTACGAGCAGTACTTC
TRBJ1-5,TRBV2,19,TRBD1,.,CASSEYMGQRRDSNQPQHF,TGTGCCAGCAGCGAATATATGGGACAGCGTAGGGATAGCAATCAGCCCCAGCATTTT
TRBJ2-1,TRBV27,15,TRBD2,.,CASSSGTSGVNEQFF,TGTGCCAGCAGTTCCGGGACTAGCGGGGTCAATGAGCAGTTCTTC
TRBJ2-5,TRBV5-8,14,.,.,CASSPGTSKETQYF,TGTGCCAGCAGCCCGGGGACTTCAAAAGAGACCCAGTACTTC
TRBJ1-5,TRBV19,15,TRBD1,.,CASSQTGTAHQPQHF,TGTGCCAGTAGTCAGACCGGGACAGCACATCAGCCCCAGCATTTT
TRBJ2-7,TRBV4-1,15,TRBD2,.,CASSQRLAGSYEQYF,TGCGCCAGCAGCCAAAGACTAGCGGGTTCCTACGAGCAGTACTTC
TRBJ1-3,TRBV4-1,12,.,.,CASSPFGNTIYF,TGCGCCAGCAGCCCTTTCGGAAACACCATATATTTT
TRBJ1-1,TRBV10-2,14,.,.,CASSEWVGNTEAFF,TGCGCCAGCAGTGAGTGGGTAGGGAACACTGAAGCTTTCTTT
TRBJ2-1,TRBV13,15,.,.,CASSLTEGPYNEQFF,TGTGCCAGCAGCTTGACGGAGGGGCCCTACAATGAGCAGTTCTTC
TRBJ1-3,TRBV19,13,.,.,CASSLGPGNTIYF,TGTGCCAGTAGTCTGGGTCCTGGAAACACCATATATTTT
TRBJ2-3,TRBV10-1,16,TRBD2,.,CASSETSGRATDTQYF,TGCGCCAGCAGCGAAACTAGCGGGAGGGCCACAGATACGCAGTATTTT
TRBJ1-1,TRBV4-1,15,.,.,CASSQGPVLNTEAFF,TGCGCCAGCAGCCAAGGACCGGTTTTGAACACTGAAGCTTTCTTT
TRBJ1-1,TRBV27,17,.,.,CASRILADTTVNTEAFF,TGTGCCAGCAGAATTCTAGCCGACACTACAGTGAACACTGAAGCTTTCTTT
TRBJ2-7,TRBV11-3,13,TRBD1,.,CASSLGTGAQQYF,TGTGCCAGCAGCCTGGGGACAGGGGCGCAGCAGTACTTC
TRBJ1-4,TRBV4-3,17,TRBD1,.,CASSQDPGQGEGEKLFF,TGCGCCAGCAGCCAAGATCCGGGACAGGGGGAGGGGGAAAAACTGTTTTTT
TRBJ1-6,TRBV28,13,.,.,CASSFGGGDYLHF,TGTGCCAGCAGTTTCGGGGGGGGAGACTACCTCCACTTT
TRBJ2-3,TRBV30,15,TRBD2,.,CAWMRVAGDTDTQYF,TGTGCCTGGATGAGGGTAGCGGGGGACACAGATACGCAGTATTTT
TRBJ1-1,TRBV5-4,15,.,.,CASSLEAGMGTEAFF,TGTGCCAGCAGCTTGGAGGCAGGGATGGGAACTGAAGCTTTCTTT
TRBJ1-5,TRBV7-9,14,.,.,CASSLPGPDQPQHF,TGTGCCAGCAGCTTACCAGGGCCCGATCAGCCCCAGCATTTT
TRBJ2-3,TRBV9,16,TRBD2,.,CASSTPGLEVSDTQYF,TGTGCCAGCAGTACACCGGGACTAGAGGTCTCAGATACGCAGTATTTT
TRBJ1-4,TRBV7-7,15,TRBD1,.,CASSLDRGPEEKLFF,TGTGCTAGCAGCCTAGACAGGGGGCCAGAAGAAAAACTGTTTTTT
TRBJ1-2,TRBV14,15,TRBD1,.,CASSRQGASGYGYTF,TGTGCCAGCAGCCGCCAGGGGGCAAGCGGCTATGGCTACACCTTC
TRBJ2-1,TRBV7-9,15,TRBD2,.,CASSSPSGSYNEQFF,TGTGCCAGCAGCTCCCCCAGCGGGAGCTACAATGAGCAGTTCTTC
TRBJ2-1,TRBV6-5,14,TRBD2,.,CASCLLAGDNEQFF,TGTGCCAGCTGTCTCCTAGCGGGAGACAATGAGCAGTTCTTC
TRBJ2-7,TRBV5-4,13,.,once,CASSLSASYEQYF,TGTGCCAGCAGCTTGAGTGCCTCCTACGAGCAGTACTTC
TRBJ1-6,TRBV7-2,13,.,.,CASSFGYISPLHF,TGTGCCAGCAGCTTTGGTTATATTTCACCCCTCCACTTT
TRBJ2-7,TRBV7-9,14,.,.,CASSSLAGYYEQYF,TGTGCCAGCAGCTCCTTGGCGGGATATTACGAGCAGTACTTC
TRBJ2-1,TRBV5-6,13,TRBD1,.,CASSQTGNSEQFF,TGTGCCAGCAGCCAGACAGGGAATAGTGAGCAGTTCTTC
TRBJ1-6,TRBV18,16,TRBD1,.,CASSPSGTGDNSPLHF,TGTGCCAGCTCACCATCGGGGACAGGGGATAATTCACCCCTCCACTTT
TRBJ2-7,TRBV27,14,.,.,CASSPAGDSYEQYF,TGTGCCAGCAGTCCGGCCGGGGACTCCTACGAGCAGTACTTC
TRBJ2-7,TRBV5-4,14,.,.,CASSLAGQNYEQYF,TGTGCCAGCAGCTTGGCCGGACAGAACTACGAGCAGTACTTC
TRBJ1-3,TRBV20-1,9,.,.,CGTGNTIYF,TGCGGGACTGGAAACACCATATATTTT
TRBJ2-3,TRBV4-3,16,.,.,CASSQEEGGPGDTQYF,TGCGCCAGCAGCCAAGAGGAGGGAGGCCCCGGAGATACGCAGTATTTT